The 28 T cell receptor beta chains below come from one sample, sequenced in a study of T cell responses to AZD1222 COVID-19 vaccine. Sequenced by immunoSEQ multiplex PCR; TCRdb stores in-frame clones only, minus some. The data hold roughly 100,000 clones, with about four fifths observed a single time. The sample in question was peripheral blood, obtained on day 0 of AZD1222 vaccination. The source is an adult in good health.

J is TRBJ1-1 and V is TRBV11-3, with D possibly matching TRBD1 (5 bases). The V gene lost 1 base and the J gene lost 2 bases, with 14 bases spanning the gap. CDR1 and CDR2 (germline): SGHNT, YENEEA. This CDR3 has 16 residues. CDR3 in amino acids: CASSLGAGHQNTEAFF. The CDR3 DNA sequence: TGTGCCAGCAGCTTAGGGGCTGGACACCAAAACACTGAAGCTTTCTTT.

The chain joins TRBV18 to TRBJ2-2; tentatively, D is TRBD1 or TRBD2 (5 bases each). Per the germline V gene, CDR1 is KGHSH and CDR2 is LQKENI. The CDR3 consists of 21 residues. V lost 3 bases and J lost 0, with 26 bases in between. For the CDR3, the DNA is TGTGCCAGCTCACCTGAAGCGGACTCTGGGACCCTATTTTCGAACACCGGGGAGCTGTTTTTT. Protein sequence: CASSPEADSGTLFSNTGELFF.

The chain uses TRBV21-1 and TRBJ2-6; the table's D call, TRBD1, has no DNA check behind it. TRBV21-1 is noted as a pseudogene. There are 22 residues in the CDR3. CDR3 bases: TGTGCCAGCAGCAAAAGGCCAGCTTTGACAAGGTTTTCAGCCTCTGGGGCCAACGTCCTGACTTTC. Translating it yields CASSKRPALTRFSASGANVLTF.

V gene TRBV4-3 combines with J gene TRBJ2-1, with 7 bases that match TRBD2. Germline V gene data show CDR1 as LGHNA and CDR2 as YSLEER. The CDR3 covers 15 residues. V dropped 1 base and J dropped 9; count of bases not matched to a gene: 9. In DNA form, the CDR3 reads TGCGCCAGCAGCCAAGTTGCTAGCGGTGGGGCTGAGCAGTTCTTC. Translated, it gives CASSQVASGGAEQFF.

The V gene is TRBV7-9, the J gene TRBJ1-2; D is unresolved. The CDR3 runs to 14 residues. Trimming removed 2 bases at V and 3 bases at J, with 10 bases between. Germline lookup yields CDR1 SEHNR and CDR2 FQNEAQ (reference sequence). The CDR3 bases are TGTGCCAGCAGCTTAAGCAGCGCCTACTATGGCTACACCTTC. Translation gives CASSLSSAYYGYTF.

The V and J genes are TRBV18 and TRBJ2-7, with TRBD1 identical over 9 bases. The trim removed 6 bases at V and 3 bases at J, leaving 12 bases unmatched. The CDR3 consists of 16 residues. Germline-derived CDR1 and CDR2 are KGHSH and LQKENI. CDR3 amino acids: CASSPIDGQGFYEQYF. The CDR3 DNA reads as TGTGCCAGCTCCCCAATCGACGGACAGGGGTTCTACGAGCAGTACTTC.

This clone was seen ten or more times. This rearrangement joins TRBV6-5 to TRBJ2-5; D gene ambiguous. The CDR3 is made up of 13 amino acids. Trimming took off 2 bases at V and 4 bases at J, with 8 bases between the two ends. Per the germline V gene, CDR1 is MNHEY and CDR2 is SVGAGI. CDR3 in amino acids: CASSYLTGETQYF. Here the CDR3 DNA reads TGTGCCAGCAGTTACCTTACCGGAGAGACCCAGTACTTC.

The chain couples TRBV19 to TRBJ1-2; D gene ambiguous. Between the trimmed V and J ends, which lost 10 bases and 2 bases, there was a span of 17 bases. The CDR3 covers 14 residues. Germline CDR1 LNHDA, CDR2 SQIVND (reference sequence). The CDR3 spells CATHRASENYGYTF. The CDR3 DNA is TGTGCCACTCACCGAGCCAGTGAAAACTATGGCTACACCTTC.

The V and J genes are TRBV12-3 or TRBV12-4 and TRBJ2-1, with 9 bases matching TRBD2. CDR3 length: 13 amino acids. V lost 6 bases, J lost 9 bases, and 6 bases stayed unmatched. CDR3 in amino acids: CASRAGGPREQFF. CDR3 DNA: TGTGCCAGCAGGGCGGGGGGGCCTCGTGAGCAGTTCTTC.

The chain couples TRBV4-1 to TRBJ2-7; unclear D gene. The CDR3 runs 14 residues. Germline CDR1 MGHRA, CDR2 YSYEKL. Trimming removed 0 bases at V and 9 bases at J, with 15 bases between. CDR3 loop: CASSQDRGLSWQYF. The CDR3 DNA reads as TGCGCCAGCAGCCAAGATCGCGGCCTATCGTGGCAGTACTTC.

The chain uses TRBV7-8 and TRBJ1-2, with a possible D match to TRBD1 (5 bases). Germline CDR1 is SGHVS and CDR2 is FQNEAQ. The V end lost 5 bases, the J end lost 5 bases, and 18 bases lay between the germline ends. CDR3 size: 15 residues. CDR3 sequence (DNA): TGTGCCAGCAGCCCGCCGGGGGATGCGTCATATGGCTACACCTTC. Translating it yields CASSPPGDASYGYTF.

V is TRBV5-1 and J is TRBJ2-3; the D gene is possibly TRBD2 (6 bases). Germline values: CDR1 SGHRS, CDR2 YFSETQ. V lost 4 bases and J lost 4, with 13 bases in between. The CDR3 runs 14 residues. CDR3 DNA: TGCGCCAGCAGCGGGTGGGACTGGGCAGATACGCAGTATTTT. It translates to CASSGWDWADTQYF.

The rearrangement joins TRBV6-5 to TRBJ1-1; possible D gene TRBD1, 5 bases. This CDR3 spans 13 amino acids. CDR1 and CDR2 from the germline V gene are MNHEY and SVGAGI. V dropped 5 bases and J dropped 4 bases, with 11 bases sitting between them. Written as DNA, the CDR3 is TGTGCCAGCAGTCATGGGGGGGGCACTGAAGCTTTCTTT. Translated, it gives CASSHGGGTEAFF.

This clone was seen once. This chain connects TRBV6-2 or TRBV6-3 to TRBJ2-7, with TRBD1 as a possible D gene (7 bases). The CDR3 runs to 16 residues. V was pared by 0 bases and J by 3 bases, with 15 bases between. Germline V gives CDR1 MNHEY, CDR2 SVGEGT. The CDR3 is CASSYSRQGGVYEQYF. CDR3 DNA: TGTGCCAGCAGTTACTCGAGACAGGGAGGAGTCTACGAGCAGTACTTC.

This chain connects TRBV9 to TRBJ1-2; 9 nucleotides agree with TRBD1. Germline trimming cut 0 bases from V and 2 bases from J; bases unmatched to any gene: 8. Germline loops: CDR1 SGDLS, CDR2 YYNGEE. There are 17 residues in the CDR3. In nucleotides, the CDR3 is TGTGCCAGCAGCGTAGTCCAGGCCGGGACAGGGAACTATGGCTACACCTTC. Protein sequence: CASSVVQAGTGNYGYTF.

The chain has TRBV7-8 and TRBJ2-1; D gene ambiguous. Trimming left V 3 bases short and J 8 bases short, with 8 bases between. The germline V gene has CDR1 SGHVS and CDR2 FQNEAQ. The CDR3 is made up of 12 amino acids. The chain's CDR3 is CASSLYGDEQFF. The CDR3 DNA reads TGTGCCAGCAGCTTGTATGGCGATGAGCAGTTCTTC.

The V and J genes are TRBV5-6 and TRBJ2-2; the D is unclear. Germline-derived CDR1 and CDR2 are SGHDT and YYEEEE. This CDR3 is built from 14 residues. V was pared by 4 bases and J by 3 bases, with 10 bases between. In nucleotides, the CDR3 is TGTGCCAGCAGCCCGGGCGGAGACACCGGGGAGCTGTTTTTT. Translating gives CASSPGGDTGELFF.

The chain uses TRBV7-2 and TRBJ2-7, with 7 bases that match TRBD1. J lost 0 bases, V lost 7 bases, and 6 bases had no gene match. CDR1 is SGHTA and CDR2 is FQGNSA in the germline V gene. CDR3 length equals 14 residues. The CDR3 protein is CASTVDRNSYEQYF. As DNA, the CDR3 is TGTGCCAGCACCGTGGACAGGAACTCCTACGAGCAGTACTTC. The variable domain in full, with the rest retrieved from reference TRBV7-2 and TRBJ2-7, is GAGVSQSPSNKVTEKGKDVELRCDPISGHTALYWYRQSLGQGLEFLIYFQGNSAPDKSGLPSDRFSAERTGGSVSTLTIQRTQQEDSAVYLCASTVDRNSYEQYFGPGTRLTVT.

CDR3 amino acids: CASSQEVTGDYNGSPLHF. The CDR3 nucleotides are TGCGCCAGCAGCCAAGAAGTGACAGGGGACTATAATGGTTCACCCCTCCACTTT. This rearrangement joins TRBV4-3 to TRBJ1-6; the match to TRBD1 covers 8 bases. Germline CDR1 and CDR2: LGHNA and YSLEER. The CDR3 extends over 18 amino acids. J lost 9 bases, V lost 0 bases, and 13 bases had no gene match.

The chain employs TRBV6-5 and TRBJ2-7; 10 bases are shared with TRBD1. Trimming at V came to 6 bases and at J to 5 bases, leaving 10 bases not matched to a gene. This CDR3 comprises 15 residues. The germline CDR1 and CDR2 sequences are MNHEY and SVGAGI. CDR3 nucleotides: TGTGCCAGCAGATACGGACAGGGGGTGAACAACGAGCAGTACTTC. This gives the protein CASRYGQGVNNEQYF.

V gene TRBV3-1 (or the pseudogene TRBV3-2) combines with J gene TRBJ2-3; TRBD2 matches at 8 bases. Per germline, CDR1 LGHDT and CDR2 YNNKEL (reference sequence). With 9 bases clipped from V and 3 bases from J, the junction kept 8 bases outside the gene matches. This CDR3 has 14 amino acids. The CDR3 here is CASRRGGRTDTQYF. The CDR3 DNA follows: TGTGCCAGTAGACGGGGGGGCCGGACAGATACGCAGTATTTT.

The chain combines TRBV5-6 with TRBJ1-2; possibly TRBD1 for D (5 bases). Germline lookup yields CDR1 SGHDT and CDR2 YYEEEE. This CDR3 spans 15 amino acids. Trimming left V 2 bases short and J 11 bases short, with 22 bases between. As DNA, the CDR3 is TGTGCCAGCAGCTTTTTCGGCGTGGGGCAGGGCATTTACACCTTC. Its translation: CASSFFGVGQGIYTF. Looking up the rest from reference TRBV5-6 and TRBJ1-2 gives the full variable domain: DAGVTQSPTHLIKTRGQQVTLRCSPKSGHDTVSWYQQALGQGPQFIFQYYEEEERQRGNFPDRFSGHQFPNYSSELNVNALLLGDSALYLCASSFFGVGQGIYTFGSGTRLTVV.

The V gene is TRBV27, the J gene TRBJ2-7; TRBD1 agrees at 8 bases. Germline V gives CDR1 MNHEY, CDR2 SMNVEV (reference sequence). The CDR3 covers 14 residues. The J segment lost 4 bases and the V segment lost 5 bases, leaving 7 bases of the junction unmatched. The CDR3 nucleotides read TGTGCCAGCAGTCCCGGACAGGGCAGGTACGAGCAGTACTTC. Protein product: CASSPGQGRYEQYF.

The chain is built from TRBV11-2 and TRBJ1-3; D remains unclear. The CDR3 is 14 amino acids. CDR1 SGHAT and CDR2 FQNNGV come from the germline V gene. The V gene lost 6 bases and the J gene lost 4 bases, with 13 bases spanning the gap. The CDR3: CASRPIARGNTIYF. CDR3 nucleotides: TGTGCCAGCAGGCCCATCGCAAGAGGAAACACCATATATTTT.

This clone was seen a single time. The chain is built from TRBV6-4 and TRBJ1-4; tentatively, D is TRBD1 (5 bases). V lost 3 bases and J lost 1, with 18 bases in between. The CDR3 has 18 residues. Germline assignment: CDR1 MRHNA and CDR2 SNTAGT. Here the CDR3 reads CASSEARRGLGTNEKLFF. The CDR3 region has the DNA TGTGCCAGCAGTGAAGCCAGGAGGGGTTTAGGAACTAATGAAAAACTGTTTTTT.

The rearrangement joins TRBV2 to TRBJ1-5, with 7 bases fitting TRBD1. Trimming removed 6 bases from V and 3 bases from J; junction bases left unmatched: 8. Germline assignment: CDR1 SNHLY and CDR2 FYNNEI. The CDR3 sequence is 15 residues long. The CDR3 reads CASRNFGTDNQPQHF. CDR3 nucleotides: TGTGCCAGCAGGAACTTTGGGACAGACAATCAGCCCCAGCATTTT.

The table lists this clone with a few counts. This chain joins TRBV4-3 and TRBJ2-2, with 11 bases fitting TRBD2. The CDR3 sequence is 15 residues long. Germline CDR1 and CDR2: LGHNA and YSLEER. V gave up 5 bases and J gave up 5 bases; unmatched junction bases: 4. CDR3 region: CASSEGLAVTGELFF. For the CDR3, the DNA is TGCGCCAGCAGCGAGGGACTAGCGGTTACCGGGGAGCTGTTTTTT.

J is TRBJ2-7 and V is TRBV5-6; D gene ambiguous. The CDR3 sequence is 13 residues long. In germline, CDR1 is SGHDT, CDR2 YYEEEE. V dropped 4 bases and J dropped 1 base, with 9 bases sitting between them. The CDR3 spells CASSPFGSYEQYF. The CDR3 DNA reads as TGTGCCAGCAGCCCGTTTGGATCCTACGAGCAGTACTTC.